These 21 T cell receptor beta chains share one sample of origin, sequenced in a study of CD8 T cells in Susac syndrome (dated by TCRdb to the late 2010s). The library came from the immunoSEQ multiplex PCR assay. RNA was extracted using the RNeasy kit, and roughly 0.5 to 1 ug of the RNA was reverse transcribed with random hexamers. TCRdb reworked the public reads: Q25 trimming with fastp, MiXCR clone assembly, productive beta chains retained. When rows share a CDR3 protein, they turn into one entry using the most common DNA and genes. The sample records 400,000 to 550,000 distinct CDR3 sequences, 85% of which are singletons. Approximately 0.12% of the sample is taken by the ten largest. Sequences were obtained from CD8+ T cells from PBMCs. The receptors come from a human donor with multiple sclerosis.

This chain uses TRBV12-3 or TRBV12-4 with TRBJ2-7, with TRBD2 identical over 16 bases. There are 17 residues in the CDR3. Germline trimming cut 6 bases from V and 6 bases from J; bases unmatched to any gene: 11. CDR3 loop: CASSPGTSGRAFLEQYF. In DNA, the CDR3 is TGTGCCAGCAGCCCAGGGACTAGCGGGAGGGCCTTTCTCGAGCAGTACTTC.

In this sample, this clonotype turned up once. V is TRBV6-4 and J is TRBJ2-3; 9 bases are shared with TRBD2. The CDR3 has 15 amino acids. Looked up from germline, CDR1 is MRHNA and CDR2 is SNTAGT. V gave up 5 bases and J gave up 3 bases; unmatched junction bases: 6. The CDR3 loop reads CASSQEGLATDTQYF. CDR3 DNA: TGTGCCAGCAGTCAGGAGGGACTAGCTACAGATACGCAGTATTTT.

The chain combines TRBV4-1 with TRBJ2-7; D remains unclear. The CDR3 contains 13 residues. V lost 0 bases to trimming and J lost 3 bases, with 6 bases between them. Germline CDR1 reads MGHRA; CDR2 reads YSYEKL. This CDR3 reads CASSQEIFYEQYF. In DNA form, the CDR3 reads TGCGCCAGCAGCCAAGAAATTTTCTACGAGCAGTACTTC.

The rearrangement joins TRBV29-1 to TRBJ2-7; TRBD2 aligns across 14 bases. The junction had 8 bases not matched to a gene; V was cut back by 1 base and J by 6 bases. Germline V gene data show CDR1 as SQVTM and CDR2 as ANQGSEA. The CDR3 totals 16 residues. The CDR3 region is CSVEAPGLAGVGEQYF. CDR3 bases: TGCAGCGTTGAAGCCCCGGGACTAGCGGGAGTTGGCGAGCAGTACTTC.

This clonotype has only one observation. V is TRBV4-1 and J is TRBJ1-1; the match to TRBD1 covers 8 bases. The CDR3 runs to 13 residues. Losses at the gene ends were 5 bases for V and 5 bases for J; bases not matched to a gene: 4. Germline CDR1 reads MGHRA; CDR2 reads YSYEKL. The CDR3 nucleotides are TGCGCCAGCAGCATCGGACAGGGAACTGAAGCTTTCTTT. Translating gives CASSIGQGTEAFF.

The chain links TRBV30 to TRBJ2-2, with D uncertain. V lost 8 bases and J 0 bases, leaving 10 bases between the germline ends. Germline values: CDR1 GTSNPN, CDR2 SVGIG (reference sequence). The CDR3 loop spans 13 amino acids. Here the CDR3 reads CALRVPNTGELFF. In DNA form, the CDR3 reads TGTGCCCTACGTGTACCGAACACCGGGGAGCTGTTTTTT.

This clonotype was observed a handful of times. The CDR3 loop is CASTKAAEYEQYF. The CDR3 DNA reads as TGTGCCAGCACAAAAGCAGCGGAATACGAGCAGTACTTC. This chain connects TRBV6-1 to TRBJ2-7, with D possibly being TRBD2 (5 bases). This CDR3 contains 13 residues. CDR1 and CDR2 from the germline V gene are MNHNS and SASEGT. Deletions cut 7 bases from V and 4 bases from J, with 14 bases between.

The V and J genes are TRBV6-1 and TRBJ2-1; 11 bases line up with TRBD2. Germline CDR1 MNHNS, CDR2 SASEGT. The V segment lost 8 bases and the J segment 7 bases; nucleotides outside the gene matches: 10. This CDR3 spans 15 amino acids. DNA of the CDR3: TGTGCCAGCGATCTGTTAGCGGGAGGGCCAAATGAGCAGTTCTTC. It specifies CASDLLAGGPNEQFF.

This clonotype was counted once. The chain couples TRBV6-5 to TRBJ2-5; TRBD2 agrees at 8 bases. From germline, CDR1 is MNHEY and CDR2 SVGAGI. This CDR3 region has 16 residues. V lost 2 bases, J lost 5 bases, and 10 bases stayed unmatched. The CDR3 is CASSYTLAGLKETQYF. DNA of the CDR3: TGTGCCAGCAGTTACACTTTAGCGGGGTTGAAGGAGACCCAGTACTTC.

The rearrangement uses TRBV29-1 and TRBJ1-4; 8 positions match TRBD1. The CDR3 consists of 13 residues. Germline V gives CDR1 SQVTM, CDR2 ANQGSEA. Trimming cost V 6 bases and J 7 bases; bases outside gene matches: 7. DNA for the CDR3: TGCAGCGTAGAAACTGGACAGGGTGAAAAACTGTTTTTT. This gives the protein CSVETGQGEKLFF.

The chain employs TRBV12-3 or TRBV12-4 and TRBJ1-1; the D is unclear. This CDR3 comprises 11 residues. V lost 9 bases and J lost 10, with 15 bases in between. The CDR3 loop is CASMTTLAAFF. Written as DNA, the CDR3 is TGTGCCAGTATGACAACTCTGGCAGCTTTCTTT.

This CDR3 is CASRDLGVNYGYTF. The CDR3 bases are TGTGCCAGCAGGGATCTGGGGGTTAACTATGGCTACACCTTC. The rearrangement joins TRBV6-1 to TRBJ1-2, with D perhaps matching TRBD1 (5 bases). CDR1 MNHNS and CDR2 SASEGT come from the germline V gene. The ends were cut back, 6 bases at V and 1 base at J, with 12 bases in the middle. The CDR3 sequence is 14 residues long.

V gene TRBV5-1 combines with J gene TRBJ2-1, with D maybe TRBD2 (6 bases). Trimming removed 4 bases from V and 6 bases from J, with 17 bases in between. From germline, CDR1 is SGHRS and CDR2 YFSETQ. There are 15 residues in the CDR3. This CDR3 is CASSHRISGFNEQFF. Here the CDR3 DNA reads TGCGCCAGCAGCCATCGGATTAGCGGTTTCAATGAGCAGTTCTTC.

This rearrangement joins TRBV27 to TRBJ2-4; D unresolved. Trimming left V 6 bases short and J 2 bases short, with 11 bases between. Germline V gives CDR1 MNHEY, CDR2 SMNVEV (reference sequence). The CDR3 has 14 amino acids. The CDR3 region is CASSRGVTKNIQYF. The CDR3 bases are TGTGCCAGCAGCAGAGGTGTAACCAAAAACATTCAGTACTTC.

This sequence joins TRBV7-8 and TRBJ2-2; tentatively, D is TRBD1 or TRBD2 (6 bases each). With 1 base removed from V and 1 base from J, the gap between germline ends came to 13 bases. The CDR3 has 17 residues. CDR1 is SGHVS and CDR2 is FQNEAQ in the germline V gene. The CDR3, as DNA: TGTGCCAGCAGCTTAGGGGGGGCTAGCGAGAACACCGGGGAGCTGTTTTTT. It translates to CASSLGGASENTGELFF. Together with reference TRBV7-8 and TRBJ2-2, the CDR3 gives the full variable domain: GAGVSQSPRYKVAKRGQDVALRCDPISGHVSLFWYQQALGQGPEFLTYFQNEAQLDKSGLPSDRFFAERPEGSVSTLKIQRTQQEDSAVYLCASSLGGASENTGELFFGEGSRLTVL.

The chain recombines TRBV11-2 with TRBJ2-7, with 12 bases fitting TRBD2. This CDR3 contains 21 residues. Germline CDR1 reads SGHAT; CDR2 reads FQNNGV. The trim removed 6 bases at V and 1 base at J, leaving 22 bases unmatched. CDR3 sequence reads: CASSKTGPGTSGSGRSYEQYF. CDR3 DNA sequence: TGTGCCAGCAGTAAAACGGGCCCAGGGACTAGCGGGTCTGGGCGATCCTACGAGCAGTACTTC.

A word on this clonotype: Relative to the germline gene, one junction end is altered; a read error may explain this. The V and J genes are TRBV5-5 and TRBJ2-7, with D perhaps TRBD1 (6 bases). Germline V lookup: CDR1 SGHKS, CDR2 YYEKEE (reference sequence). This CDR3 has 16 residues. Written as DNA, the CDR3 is TGTGACAGCAGCTTGGTAAGGGGCCCAGGGGTCTACGAGCAGTACTTC. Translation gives CDSSLVRGPGVYEQYF.

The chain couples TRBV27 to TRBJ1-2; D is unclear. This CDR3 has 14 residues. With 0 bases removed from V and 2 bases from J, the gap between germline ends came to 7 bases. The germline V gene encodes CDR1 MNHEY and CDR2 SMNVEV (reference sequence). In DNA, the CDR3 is TGTGCCAGCAGTTTATCTTCCGTAAACTATGGCTACACCTTC. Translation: CASSLSSVNYGYTF.

The CDR3 loop is CATSRTDRVRDTEAFF. DNA of the CDR3: TGTGCCACCAGCAGGACGGACAGGGTAAGAGACACTGAAGCTTTCTTT. The chain links TRBV15 to TRBJ1-1; 8 bases agree with TRBD1. After removal of 3 bases from V and 3 bases from J, the junction contained 9 bases not matched to a gene. CDR1 LNHNV and CDR2 YYDKDF come from the germline V gene (reference sequence). The CDR3 spans 16 residues.

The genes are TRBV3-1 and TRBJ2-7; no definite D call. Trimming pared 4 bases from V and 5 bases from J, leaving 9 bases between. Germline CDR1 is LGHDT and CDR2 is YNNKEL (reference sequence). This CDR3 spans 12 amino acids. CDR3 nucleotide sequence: TGTGCCAGCAGCCCCCGGGTCCACGAGCAGTACTTC. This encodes CASSPRVHEQYF.

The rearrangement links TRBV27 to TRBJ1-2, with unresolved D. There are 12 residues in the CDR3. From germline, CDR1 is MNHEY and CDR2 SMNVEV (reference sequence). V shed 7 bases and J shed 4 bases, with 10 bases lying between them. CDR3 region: CASISGFYGYTF. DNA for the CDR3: TGTGCCAGCATTAGCGGGTTCTATGGCTACACCTTC.